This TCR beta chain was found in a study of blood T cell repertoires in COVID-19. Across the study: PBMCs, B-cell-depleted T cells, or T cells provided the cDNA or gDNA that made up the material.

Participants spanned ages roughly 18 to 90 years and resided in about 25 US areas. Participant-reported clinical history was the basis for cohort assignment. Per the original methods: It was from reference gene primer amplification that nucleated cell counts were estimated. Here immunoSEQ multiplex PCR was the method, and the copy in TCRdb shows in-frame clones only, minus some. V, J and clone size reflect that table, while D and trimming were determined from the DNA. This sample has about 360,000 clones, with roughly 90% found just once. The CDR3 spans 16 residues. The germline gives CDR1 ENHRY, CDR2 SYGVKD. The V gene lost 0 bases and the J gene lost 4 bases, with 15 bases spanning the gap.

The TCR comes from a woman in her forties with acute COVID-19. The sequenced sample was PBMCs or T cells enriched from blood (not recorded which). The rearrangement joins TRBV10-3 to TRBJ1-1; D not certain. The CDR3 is CAISESGDMAFTEAFF. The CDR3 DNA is TGTGCCATCAGTGAGTCGGGAGACATGGCATTCACTGAAGCTTTCTTT.